The sample holds a few counts of the clone carrying this T cell receptor (beta chain). Antigen unknown. TCRdb processed the 5' RACE reads anew with MiXCR; each CDR3 protein has one entry. The data show 670,000 or so distinct CDR3 sequences, with 15% to 20% seen just once and under 20% held by the top ten. This entry comes from a study of CD8 T cells in ankylosing spondylitis. Study-level results: Significant enrichment of disease-linked clones was reported in matched ankylosing spondylitis synovial fluid. Typical of ankylosing spondylitis blood, it appeared, was a TCR beta motif of eight highly homologous variants. Peripheral blood samples showed relatively rare disease-linked clones, and these clones were CD8+.

V lost 5 bases to trimming and J lost 4 bases, with 9 bases between them. The CDR3 length is 12 residues. The germline gives CDR1 DFQATT, CDR2 SNEGSKA (reference sequence). Sequenced input: blood, either unsorted or a sorted T cell fraction (not recorded which). This chain joins TRBV20-1 and TRBJ2-1, with D unclear. This TCR derives from a male donor with ankylosing spondylitis. This chain's CDR3 is CSADFAYNEQFF. CDR3 DNA sequence: TGCAGTGCTGACTTTGCTTACAATGAGCAGTTCTTC.